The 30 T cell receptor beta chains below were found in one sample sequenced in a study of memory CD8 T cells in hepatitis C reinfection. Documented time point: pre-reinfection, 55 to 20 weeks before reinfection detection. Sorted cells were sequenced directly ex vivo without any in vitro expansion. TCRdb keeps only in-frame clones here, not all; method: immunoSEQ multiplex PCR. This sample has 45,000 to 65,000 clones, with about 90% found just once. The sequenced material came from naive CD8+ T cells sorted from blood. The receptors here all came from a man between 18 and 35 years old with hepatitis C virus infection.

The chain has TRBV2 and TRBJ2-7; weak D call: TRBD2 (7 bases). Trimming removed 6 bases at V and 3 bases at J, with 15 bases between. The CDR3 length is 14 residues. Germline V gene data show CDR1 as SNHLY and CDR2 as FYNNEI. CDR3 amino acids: CASRRAGHLYEQYF. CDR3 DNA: TGTGCCAGCAGACGAGCGGGACACCTCTACGAGCAGTACTTC. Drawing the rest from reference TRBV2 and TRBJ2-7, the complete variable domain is EPEVTQTPSHQVTQMGQEVILRCVPISNHLYFYWYRQILGQKVEFLVSFYNNEISEKSEIFDDQFSVERPDGSNFTLKIRSTKLEDSAMYFCASRRAGHLYEQYFGPGTRLTVT.

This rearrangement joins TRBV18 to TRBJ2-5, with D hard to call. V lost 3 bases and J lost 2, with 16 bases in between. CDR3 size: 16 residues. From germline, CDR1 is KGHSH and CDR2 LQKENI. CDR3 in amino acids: CASSPNTVWQQETQYF. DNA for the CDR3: TGTGCCAGCTCACCTAACACCGTCTGGCAGCAAGAGACCCAGTACTTC.

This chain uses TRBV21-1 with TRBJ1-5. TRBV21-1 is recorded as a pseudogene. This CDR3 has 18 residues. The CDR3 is CASSKAFRGERGNQPQHF. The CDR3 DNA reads TGTGCCAGCAGCAAAGCCTTTCGGGGGGAAAGGGGCAATCAGCCCCAGCATTTT.

The CDR3 DNA reads TGCAGCGTCGATAGCGGGGGGGCTCTCTTAGCCCAGTACTTC. Its protein is CSVDSGGALLAQYF. The chain joins TRBV29-1 to TRBJ2-5; 11 bases are a match to TRBD2. This CDR3 comprises 14 residues. The V segment lost 6 bases and the J segment 9 bases; nucleotides outside the gene matches: 12. CDR1 is SQVTM, CDR2 ANQGSEA, per germline.

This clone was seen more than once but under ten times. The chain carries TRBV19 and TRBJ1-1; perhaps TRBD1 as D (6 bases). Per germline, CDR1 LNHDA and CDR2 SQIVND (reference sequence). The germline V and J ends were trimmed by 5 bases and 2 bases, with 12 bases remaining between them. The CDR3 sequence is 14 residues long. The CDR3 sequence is CASSPTGGNTEAFF. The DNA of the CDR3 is TGTGCCAGTAGTCCCACGGGGGGCAACACTGAAGCTTTCTTT.

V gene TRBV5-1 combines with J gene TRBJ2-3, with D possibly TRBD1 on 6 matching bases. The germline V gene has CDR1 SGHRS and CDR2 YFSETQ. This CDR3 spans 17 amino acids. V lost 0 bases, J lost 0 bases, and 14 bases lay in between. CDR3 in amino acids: CASSLGLGHPSTDTQYF. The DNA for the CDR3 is TGCGCCAGCAGCTTGGGGTTGGGACACCCTAGCACAGATACGCAGTATTTT.

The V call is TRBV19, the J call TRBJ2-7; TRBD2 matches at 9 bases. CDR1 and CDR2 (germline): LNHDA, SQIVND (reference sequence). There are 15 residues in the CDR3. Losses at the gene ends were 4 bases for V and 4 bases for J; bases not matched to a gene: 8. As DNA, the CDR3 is TGTGCCAGTAGTACCTTAGCGGGAGTCCGATACGAGCAGTACTTC. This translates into CASSTLAGVRYEQYF.

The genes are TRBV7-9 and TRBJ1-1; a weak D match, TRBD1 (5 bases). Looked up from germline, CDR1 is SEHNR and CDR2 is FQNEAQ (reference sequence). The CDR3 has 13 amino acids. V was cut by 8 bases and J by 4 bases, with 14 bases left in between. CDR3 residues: CASRGGGTTEAFF. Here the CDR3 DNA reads TGTGCCAGCCGTGGGGGGGGGACCACTGAAGCTTTCTTT.

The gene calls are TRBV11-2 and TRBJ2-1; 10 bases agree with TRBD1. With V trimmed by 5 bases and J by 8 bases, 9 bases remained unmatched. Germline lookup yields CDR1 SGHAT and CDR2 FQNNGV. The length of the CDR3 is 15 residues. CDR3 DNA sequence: TGTGCCAGCAGCCGCGGGGACAGGGGTTCGTATGAGCAGTTCTTC. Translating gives CASSRGDRGSYEQFF.

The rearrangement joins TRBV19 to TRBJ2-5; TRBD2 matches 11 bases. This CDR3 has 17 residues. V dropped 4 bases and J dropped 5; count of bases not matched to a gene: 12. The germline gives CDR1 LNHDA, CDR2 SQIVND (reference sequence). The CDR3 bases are TGTGCCAGTAGTAAAGATCGACAGGGACTAGCGGCGGAGACCCAGTACTTC. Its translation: CASSKDRQGLAAETQYF. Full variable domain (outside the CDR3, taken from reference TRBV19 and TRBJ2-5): DGGITQSPKYLFRKEGQNVTLSCEQNLNHDAMYWYRQDPGQGLRLIYYSQIVNDFQKGDIAEGYSVSREKKESFPLTVTSAQKNPTAFYLCASSKDRQGLAAETQYFGPGTRLLVL.

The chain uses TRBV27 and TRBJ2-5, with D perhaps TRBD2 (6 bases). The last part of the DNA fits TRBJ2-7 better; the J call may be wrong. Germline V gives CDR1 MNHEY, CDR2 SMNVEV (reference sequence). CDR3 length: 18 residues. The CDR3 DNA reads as TGTGCCAGCAGTTTTGATCCTGCAGGGCGGGCGGGAACCTACGAGCAGTACTTC. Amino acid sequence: CASSFDPAGRAGTYEQYF.

CDR3 nucleotides: TGTGCCAGCAGTGGGGGGACAGCCTATGGCTACACCTTC. Translated, it gives CASSGGTAYGYTF. The chain links TRBV6-5 to TRBJ1-2, with 7 bases identical to TRBD1. With V trimmed by 5 bases and J by 4 bases, 4 bases remained unmatched. The length of the CDR3 is 13 residues. Germline CDR1 reads MNHEY; CDR2 reads SVGAGI.

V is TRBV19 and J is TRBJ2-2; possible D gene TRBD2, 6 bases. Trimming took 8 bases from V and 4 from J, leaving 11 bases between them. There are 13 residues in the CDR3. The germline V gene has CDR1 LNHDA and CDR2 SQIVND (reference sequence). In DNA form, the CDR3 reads TGTGCCAGTGACAAGACTAGCACCGGGGAGCTGTTTTTT. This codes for CASDKTSTGELFF. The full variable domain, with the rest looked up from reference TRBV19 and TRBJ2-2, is DGGITQSPKYLFRKEGQNVTLSCEQNLNHDAMYWYRQDPGQGLRLIYYSQIVNDFQKGDIAEGYSVSREKKESFPLTVTSAQKNPTAFYLCASDKTSTGELFFGEGSRLTVL.

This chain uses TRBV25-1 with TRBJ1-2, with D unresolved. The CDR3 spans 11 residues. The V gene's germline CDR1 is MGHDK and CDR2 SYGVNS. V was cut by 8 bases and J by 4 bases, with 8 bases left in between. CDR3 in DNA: TGTGCCAGCTCCCCGGGCTATGGCTACACCTTC. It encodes CASSPGYGYTF.

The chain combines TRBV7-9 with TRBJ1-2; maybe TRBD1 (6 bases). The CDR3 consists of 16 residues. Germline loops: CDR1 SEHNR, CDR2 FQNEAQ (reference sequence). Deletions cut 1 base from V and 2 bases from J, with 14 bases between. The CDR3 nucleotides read TGTGCCAGCAGCTTAGAATTCAGGGGTGGGAACTATGGCTACACCTTC. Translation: CASSLEFRGGNYGYTF.

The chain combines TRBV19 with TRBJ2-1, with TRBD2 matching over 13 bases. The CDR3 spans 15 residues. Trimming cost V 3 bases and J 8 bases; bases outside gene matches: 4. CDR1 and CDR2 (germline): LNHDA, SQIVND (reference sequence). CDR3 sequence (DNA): TGTGCCAGTAGTATCACTAGCGGGAGGGATGATGAGCAGTTCTTC. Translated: CASSITSGRDDEQFF. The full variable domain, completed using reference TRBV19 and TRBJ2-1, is DGGITQSPKYLFRKEGQNVTLSCEQNLNHDAMYWYRQDPGQGLRLIYYSQIVNDFQKGDIAEGYSVSREKKESFPLTVTSAQKNPTAFYLCASSITSGRDDEQFFGPGTRLTVL.

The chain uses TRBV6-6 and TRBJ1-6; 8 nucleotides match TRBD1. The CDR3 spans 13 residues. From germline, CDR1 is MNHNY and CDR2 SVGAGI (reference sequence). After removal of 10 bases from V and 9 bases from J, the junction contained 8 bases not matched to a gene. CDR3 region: CATGATGVSPLHF. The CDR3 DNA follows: TGTGCCACCGGCGCGACAGGGGTTTCACCCCTCCACTTT.

CDR3: CASSQASRGNQPQHF. CDR3 in DNA: TGCGCCAGCAGCCAAGCATCCAGGGGAAATCAGCCCCAGCATTTT. This chain uses TRBV4-1 with TRBJ1-5, with D possibly TRBD1 on 6 matching bases. V lost 1 base and J 4 bases, leaving 11 bases between the germline ends. This CDR3 spans 15 amino acids. In germline, CDR1 is MGHRA, CDR2 YSYEKL.

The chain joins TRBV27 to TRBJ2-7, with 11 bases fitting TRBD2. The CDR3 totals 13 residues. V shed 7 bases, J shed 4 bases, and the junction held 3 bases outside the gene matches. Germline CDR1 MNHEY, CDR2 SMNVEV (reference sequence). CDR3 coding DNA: TGTGCCAGCATGGGGACTAGCGGTTACGAGCAGTACTTC. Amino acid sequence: CASMGTSGYEQYF.

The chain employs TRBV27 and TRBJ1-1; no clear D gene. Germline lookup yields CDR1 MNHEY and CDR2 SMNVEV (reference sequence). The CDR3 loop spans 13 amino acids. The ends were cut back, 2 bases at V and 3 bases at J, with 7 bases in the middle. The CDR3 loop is CASSLTGYTEAFF. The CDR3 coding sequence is TGTGCCAGCAGTTTAACGGGATACACTGAAGCTTTCTTT.

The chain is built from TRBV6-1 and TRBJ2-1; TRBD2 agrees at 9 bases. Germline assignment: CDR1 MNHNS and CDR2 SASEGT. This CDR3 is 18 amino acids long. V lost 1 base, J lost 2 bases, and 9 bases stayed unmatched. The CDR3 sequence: CASSEGGIAGAPYNEQFF. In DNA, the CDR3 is TGTGCCAGCAGTGAAGGGGGGATAGCGGGAGCCCCCTACAATGAGCAGTTCTTC.

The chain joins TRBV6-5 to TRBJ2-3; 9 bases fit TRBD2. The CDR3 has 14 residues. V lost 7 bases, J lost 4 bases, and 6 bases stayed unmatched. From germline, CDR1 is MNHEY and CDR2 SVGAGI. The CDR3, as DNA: TGTGCCAGCAAATGGACTAGCGCCTCAGATACGCAGTATTTT. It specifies CASKWTSASDTQYF.

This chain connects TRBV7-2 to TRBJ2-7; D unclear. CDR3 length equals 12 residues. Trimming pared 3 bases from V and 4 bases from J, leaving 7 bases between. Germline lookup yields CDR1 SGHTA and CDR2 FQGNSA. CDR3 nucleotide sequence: TGTGCCAGCAGCTTTAGCATTTACGAGCAGTACTTC. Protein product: CASSFSIYEQYF.

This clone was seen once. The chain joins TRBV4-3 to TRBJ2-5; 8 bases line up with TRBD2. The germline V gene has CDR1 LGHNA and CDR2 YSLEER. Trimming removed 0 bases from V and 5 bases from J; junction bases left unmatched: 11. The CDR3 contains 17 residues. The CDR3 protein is CASSQELAATPGETQYF. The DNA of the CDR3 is TGCGCCAGCAGCCAAGAACTAGCGGCAACACCCGGGGAGACCCAGTACTTC.

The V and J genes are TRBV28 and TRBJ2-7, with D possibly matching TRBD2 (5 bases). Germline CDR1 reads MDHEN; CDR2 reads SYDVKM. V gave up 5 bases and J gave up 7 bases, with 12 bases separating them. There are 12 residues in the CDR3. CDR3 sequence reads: CASSSGTGEQYF. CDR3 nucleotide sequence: TGTGCCAGCAGTAGCGGAACGGGGGAGCAGTACTTC. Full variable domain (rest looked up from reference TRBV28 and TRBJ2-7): DVKVTQSSRYLVKRTGEKVFLECVQDMDHENMFWYRQDPGLGLRLIYFSYDVKMKEKGDIPEGYSVSREKKERFSLILESASTNQTSMYLCASSSGTGEQYFGPGTRLTVT.

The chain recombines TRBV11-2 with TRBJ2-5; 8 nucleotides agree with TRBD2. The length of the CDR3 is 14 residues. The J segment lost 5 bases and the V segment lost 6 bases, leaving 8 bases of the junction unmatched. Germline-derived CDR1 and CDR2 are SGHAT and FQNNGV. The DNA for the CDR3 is TGTGCCAGCAGTATAAGCGGGAGCGGGGAGACCCAGTACTTC. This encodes CASSISGSGETQYF.

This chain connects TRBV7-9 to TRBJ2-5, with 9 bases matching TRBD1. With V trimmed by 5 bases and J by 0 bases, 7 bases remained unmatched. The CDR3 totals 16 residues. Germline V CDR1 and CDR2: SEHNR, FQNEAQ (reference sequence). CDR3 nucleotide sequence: TGTGCCAGCAGCAACGGCGACAGGGGGTACCAAGAGACCCAGTACTTC. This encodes CASSNGDRGYQETQYF. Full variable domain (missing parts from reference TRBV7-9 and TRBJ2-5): DTGVSQNPRHKITKRGQNVTFRCDPISEHNRLYWYRQTLGQGPEFLTYFQNEAQLEKSRLLSDRFSAERPKGSFSTLEIQRTEQGDSAMYLCASSNGDRGYQETQYFGPGTRLLVL.

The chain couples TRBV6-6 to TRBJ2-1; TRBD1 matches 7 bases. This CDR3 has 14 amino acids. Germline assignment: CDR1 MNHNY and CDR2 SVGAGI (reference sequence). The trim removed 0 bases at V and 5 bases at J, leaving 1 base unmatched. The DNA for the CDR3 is TGTGCCAGCAGTTACTCGGGACAGAACAATGAGCAGTTCTTC. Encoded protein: CASSYSGQNNEQFF.

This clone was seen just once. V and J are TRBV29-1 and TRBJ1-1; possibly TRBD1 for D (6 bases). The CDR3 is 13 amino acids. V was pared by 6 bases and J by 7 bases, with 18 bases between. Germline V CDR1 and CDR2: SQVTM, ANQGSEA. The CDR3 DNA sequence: TGCAGCGTCCTCACGACAGGTCTTAATGAAGCTTTCTTT. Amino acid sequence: CSVLTTGLNEAFF.

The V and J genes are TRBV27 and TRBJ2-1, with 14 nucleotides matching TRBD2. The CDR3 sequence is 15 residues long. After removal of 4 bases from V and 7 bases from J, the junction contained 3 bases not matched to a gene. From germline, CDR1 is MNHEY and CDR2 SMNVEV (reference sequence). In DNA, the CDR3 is TGTGCCAGCAGTTCGGGGACTAGCGGGAGTAATGAGCAGTTCTTC. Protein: CASSSGTSGSNEQFF.